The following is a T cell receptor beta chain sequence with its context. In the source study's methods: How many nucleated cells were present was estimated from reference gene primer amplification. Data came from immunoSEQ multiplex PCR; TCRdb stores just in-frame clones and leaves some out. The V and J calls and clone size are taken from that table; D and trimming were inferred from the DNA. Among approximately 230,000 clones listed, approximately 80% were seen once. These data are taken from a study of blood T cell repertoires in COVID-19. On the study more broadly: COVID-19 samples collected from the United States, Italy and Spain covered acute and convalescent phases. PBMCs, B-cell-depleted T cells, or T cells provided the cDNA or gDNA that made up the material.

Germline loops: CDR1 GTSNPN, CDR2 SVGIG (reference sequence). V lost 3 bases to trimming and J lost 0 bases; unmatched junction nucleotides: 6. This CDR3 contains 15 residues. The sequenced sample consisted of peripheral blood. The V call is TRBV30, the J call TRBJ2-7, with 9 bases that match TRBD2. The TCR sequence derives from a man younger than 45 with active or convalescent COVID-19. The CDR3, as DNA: TGTGCCTGGAGATTAGGCGGGAGGGCCTCCTACGAGCAGTACTTC. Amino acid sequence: CAWRLGGRASYEQYF.